The T cell receptor (beta chain) under discussion was sequenced for a study of blood T cells in healthy people across ages. Study observations and caveats: Roughly linear declines in TCR beta diversity per million T cells occurred with age. A strong correlation was found between TCR beta diversity and the percentage of naive T cells.

With a J-beta primer mix and a sample-barcoded 5' primer, a second PCR ran about 7 to 12 cycles. TCRdb itself ran the 5' RACE reads through MiXCR, one entry per CDR3 protein. The data hold fewer than 2 million distinct CDR3 sequences, with roughly two fifths observed a single time. This CDR3 contains 14 residues. V was shortened by 7 bases and J by 3 bases, with 16 bases between the two germline ends. Germline CDR1 MNHEY, CDR2 SVGEGT. As regards this clonotype: Its antigen is unknown.

Sequenced input: blood. The receptor's source is a human donor in good health. The chain has TRBV6-2 or TRBV6-3 and TRBJ2-7; possible D gene TRBD1, 6 bases. CDR3 nucleotides: TGTGCCAGCACCGACCGGGACAAATTCTACGAGCAGTACTTC. Its protein product is CASTDRDKFYEQYF.